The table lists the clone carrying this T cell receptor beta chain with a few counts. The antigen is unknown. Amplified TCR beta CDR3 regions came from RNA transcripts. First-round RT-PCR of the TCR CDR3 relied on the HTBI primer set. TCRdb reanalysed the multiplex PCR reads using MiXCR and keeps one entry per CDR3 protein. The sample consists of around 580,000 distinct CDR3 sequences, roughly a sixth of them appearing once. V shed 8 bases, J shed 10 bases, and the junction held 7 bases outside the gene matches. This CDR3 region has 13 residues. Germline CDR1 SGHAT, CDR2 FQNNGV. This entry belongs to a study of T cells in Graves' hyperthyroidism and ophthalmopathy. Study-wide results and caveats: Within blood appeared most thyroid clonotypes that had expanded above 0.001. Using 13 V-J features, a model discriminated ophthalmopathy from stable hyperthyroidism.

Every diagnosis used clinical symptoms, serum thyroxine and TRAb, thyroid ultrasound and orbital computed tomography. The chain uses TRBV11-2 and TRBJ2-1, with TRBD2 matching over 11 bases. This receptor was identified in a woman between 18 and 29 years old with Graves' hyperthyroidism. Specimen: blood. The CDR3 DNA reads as TGTGCCAGCGAGCTAGCGGGAGGCTGGGAGCAGTTCTTC. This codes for CASELAGGWEQFF.